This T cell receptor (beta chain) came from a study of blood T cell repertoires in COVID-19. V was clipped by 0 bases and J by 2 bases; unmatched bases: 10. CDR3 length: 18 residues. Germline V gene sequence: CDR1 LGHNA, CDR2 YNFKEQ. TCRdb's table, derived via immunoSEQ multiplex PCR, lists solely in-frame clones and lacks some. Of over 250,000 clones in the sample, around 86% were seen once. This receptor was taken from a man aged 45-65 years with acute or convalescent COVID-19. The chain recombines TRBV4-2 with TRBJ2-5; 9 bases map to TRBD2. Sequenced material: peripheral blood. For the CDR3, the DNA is TGTGCCAGCAGCCAAGAACTTCAGAGCGGGGGGTCACAAGAGACCCAGTACTTC. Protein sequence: CASSQELQSGGSQETQYF.